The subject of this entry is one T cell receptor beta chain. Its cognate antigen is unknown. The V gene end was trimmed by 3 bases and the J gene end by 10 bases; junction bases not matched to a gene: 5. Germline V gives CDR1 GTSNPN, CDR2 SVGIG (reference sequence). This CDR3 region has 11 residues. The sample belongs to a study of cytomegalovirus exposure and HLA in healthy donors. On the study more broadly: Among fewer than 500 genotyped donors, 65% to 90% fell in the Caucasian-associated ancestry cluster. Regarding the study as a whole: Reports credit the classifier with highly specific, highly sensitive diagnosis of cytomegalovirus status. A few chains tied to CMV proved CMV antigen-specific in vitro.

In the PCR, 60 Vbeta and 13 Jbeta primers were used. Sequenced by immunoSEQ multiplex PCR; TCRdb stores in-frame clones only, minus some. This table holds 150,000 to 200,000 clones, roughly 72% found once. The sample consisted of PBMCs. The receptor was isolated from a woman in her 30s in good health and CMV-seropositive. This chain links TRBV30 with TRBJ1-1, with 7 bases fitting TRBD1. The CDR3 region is CAWRETGVAFF. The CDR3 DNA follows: TGTGCCTGGAGAGAAACAGGGGTAGCTTTCTTT.